This TCR beta chain emerged from a study of Ad26.COV2.S vaccination and SARS-CoV-2 variants. Profiling relied on immunoSEQ multiplex PCR, and the TCRdb table lists in-frame clones only, not all of them. The sample carries approximately 150,000 clones, approximately 90% recorded once. Whole-study results and caveats: Vaccine and placebo recipients had comparable breadth of non-spike TCRs. Those who received the vaccine showed greater spike-specific TCR breadth than those given placebo. The TCR breadth and depth analyses may have understated or missed part of the total T cell responses.

Points on this clone: The antigen remains unidentified.

V gave up 4 bases and J gave up 9 bases; unmatched junction bases: 13. Germline-derived CDR1 and CDR2 are SEHNR and FQNEAQ (reference sequence). This CDR3 has 15 residues. The source was peripheral blood, collected after recovery from COVID-19. The sequence was obtained from a human donor who had recovered from COVID-19. The chain uses TRBV7-9 and TRBJ2-5, with 8 bases fitting TRBD2. The DNA of the CDR3 is TGTGCCAGCAGCTCCCGCGATAGCGGGGTGCACGCCCAGTACTTC. Residues: CASSSRDSGVHAQYF.